This T cell receptor (beta chain) was observed in a study of tumor and adjacent non-tumor tissue in lung cancer. For the study at large: Stage I to III disease affected 9 to 10 men and 5 women aged roughly 31 to 80. Samples averaged around 4.2 million productive TCRbeta reads each. The study, taken as a whole, reports: Tumor tissue had significantly higher TCR diversity than normal lung.

The count of this clonotype is one. Its antigen is as yet unknown. At one end, the junction sequence differs from germline, possibly due to a read error. RNA was extracted from bulk tissue without any cell sorting. The normal lung tissue was taken more than 3 cm from the tumor edge. Between August and November 2014, newly diagnosed, chemotherapy-naive lung cancer patients underwent thoracic surgery in China. The CDR3 spans 16 residues. Germline loops: CDR1 MNHGY, CDR2 SVAAGI. TCRbeta libraries were built with three rounds of nested PCR, modified from ARM-PCR. TCRdb ran MiXCR on the multiplex PCR reads and lists one entry per CDR3 protein. The sample shows tens of thousands of distinct CDR3 sequences, roughly two thirds of them seen only once.

The sequence came from a woman in her 70s with non-small cell lung cancer. Sequencing was performed on distant non-tumor lung tissue. This rearrangement joins TRBV6-9 to TRBJ2-3, with D perhaps TRBD2 (5 bases). CDR3 sequence reads: CTSSYYGGDSTDTQYF. The CDR3 DNA reads as TGTACCAGCAGTTACTACGGAGGAGATAGCACAGATACGCAGTATTTT.